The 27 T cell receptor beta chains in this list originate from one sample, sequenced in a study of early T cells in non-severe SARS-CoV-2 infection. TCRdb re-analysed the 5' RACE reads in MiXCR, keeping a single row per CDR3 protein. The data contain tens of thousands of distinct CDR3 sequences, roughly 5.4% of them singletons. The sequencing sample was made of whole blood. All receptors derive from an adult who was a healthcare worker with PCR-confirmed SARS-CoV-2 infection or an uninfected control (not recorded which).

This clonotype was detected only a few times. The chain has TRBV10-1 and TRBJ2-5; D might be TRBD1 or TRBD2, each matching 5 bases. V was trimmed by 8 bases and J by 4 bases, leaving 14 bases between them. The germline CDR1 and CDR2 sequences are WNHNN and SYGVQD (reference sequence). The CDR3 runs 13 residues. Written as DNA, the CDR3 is TGCGCCAGCGCCAGGGACCCAGGAGAGACCCAGTACTTC. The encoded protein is CASARDPGETQYF.

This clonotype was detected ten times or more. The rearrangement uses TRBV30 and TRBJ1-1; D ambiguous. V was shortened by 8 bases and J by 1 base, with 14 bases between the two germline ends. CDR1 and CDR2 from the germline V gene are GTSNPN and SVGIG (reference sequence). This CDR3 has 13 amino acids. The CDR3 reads CASHRGENTEAFF. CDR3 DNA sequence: TGTGCCAGTCATAGAGGAGAGAACACTGAAGCTTTCTTT.

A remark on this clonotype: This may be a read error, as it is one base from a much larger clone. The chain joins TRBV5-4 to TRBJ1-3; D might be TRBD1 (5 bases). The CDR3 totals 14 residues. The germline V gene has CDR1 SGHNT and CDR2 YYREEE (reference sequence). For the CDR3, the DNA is TGTGCCAGCAGCTCGACAGCCACTGGAAACTCCATATATTTT. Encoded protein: CASSSTATGNSIYF.

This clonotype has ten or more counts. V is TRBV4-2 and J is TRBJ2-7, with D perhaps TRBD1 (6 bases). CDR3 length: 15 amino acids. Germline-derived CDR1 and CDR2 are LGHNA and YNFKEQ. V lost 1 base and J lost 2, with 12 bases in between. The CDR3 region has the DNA TGTGCCAGCAGCCAAGTCCGGGACAAAGCCTACGAGCAGTACTTC. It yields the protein CASSQVRDKAYEQYF.

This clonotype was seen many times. CDR3 sequence reads: CAISQGAFFVEQFF. The DNA for the CDR3 is TGTGCCATCAGCCAGGGGGCGTTTTTTGTTGAGCAGTTCTTC. The chain links TRBV10-3 to TRBJ2-1, with TRBD1 identical over 8 bases. Trimming removed 6 bases from V and 9 bases from J; junction bases left unmatched: 10. This CDR3 region has 14 residues. Looked up from germline, CDR1 is ENHRY and CDR2 is SYGVKD.

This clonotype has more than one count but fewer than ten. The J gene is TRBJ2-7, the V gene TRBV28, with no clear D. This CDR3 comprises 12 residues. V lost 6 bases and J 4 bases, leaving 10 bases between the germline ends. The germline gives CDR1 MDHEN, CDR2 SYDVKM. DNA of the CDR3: TGTGCCAGCAGCCAGGACGGGTACGAGCAGTACTTC. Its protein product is CASSQDGYEQYF.

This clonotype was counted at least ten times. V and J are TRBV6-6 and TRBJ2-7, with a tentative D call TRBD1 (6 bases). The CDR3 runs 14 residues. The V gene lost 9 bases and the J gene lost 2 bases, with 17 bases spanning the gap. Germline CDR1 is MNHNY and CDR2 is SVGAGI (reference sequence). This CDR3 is CASLRAQGPYEQYF. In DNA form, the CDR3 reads TGTGCCAGTCTCAGAGCCCAGGGGCCCTACGAGCAGTACTTC.

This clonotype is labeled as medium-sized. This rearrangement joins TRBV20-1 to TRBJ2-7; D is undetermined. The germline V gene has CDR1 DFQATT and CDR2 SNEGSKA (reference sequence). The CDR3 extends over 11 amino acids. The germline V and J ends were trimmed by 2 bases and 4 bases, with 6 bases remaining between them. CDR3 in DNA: TGCAGTGCTAGACAAGCATACGAGCAGTACTTC. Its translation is CSARQAYEQYF.

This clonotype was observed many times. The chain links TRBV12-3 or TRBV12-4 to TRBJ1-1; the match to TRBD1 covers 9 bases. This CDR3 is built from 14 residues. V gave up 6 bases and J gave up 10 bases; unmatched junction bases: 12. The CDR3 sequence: CASSPADRGIRAFF. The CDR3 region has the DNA TGTGCCAGCAGCCCTGCCGACAGGGGGATCCGAGCTTTCTTT.

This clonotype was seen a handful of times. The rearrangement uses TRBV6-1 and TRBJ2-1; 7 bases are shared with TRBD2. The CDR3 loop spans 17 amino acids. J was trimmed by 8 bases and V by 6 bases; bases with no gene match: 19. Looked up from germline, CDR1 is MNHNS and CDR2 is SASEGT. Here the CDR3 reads CASSPTGLAEKAHEQFF. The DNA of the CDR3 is TGTGCCAGCAGCCCAACCGGTCTAGCGGAGAAAGCCCATGAGCAGTTCTTC.

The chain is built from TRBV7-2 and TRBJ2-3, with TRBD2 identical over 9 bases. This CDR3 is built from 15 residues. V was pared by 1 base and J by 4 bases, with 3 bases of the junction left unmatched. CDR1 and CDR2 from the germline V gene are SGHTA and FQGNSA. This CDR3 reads CASSLEAGGADTQYF. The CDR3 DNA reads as TGTGCCAGCAGCTTAGAAGCGGGAGGCGCAGATACGCAGTATTTT.

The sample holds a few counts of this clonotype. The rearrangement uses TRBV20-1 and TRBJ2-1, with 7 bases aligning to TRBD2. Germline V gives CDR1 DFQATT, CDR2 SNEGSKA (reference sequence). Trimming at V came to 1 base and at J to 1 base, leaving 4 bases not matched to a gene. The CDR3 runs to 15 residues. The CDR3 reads CSARGPGLSYNEQFF. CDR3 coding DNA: TGCAGTGCTAGAGGTCCGGGACTATCCTACAATGAGCAGTTCTTC.

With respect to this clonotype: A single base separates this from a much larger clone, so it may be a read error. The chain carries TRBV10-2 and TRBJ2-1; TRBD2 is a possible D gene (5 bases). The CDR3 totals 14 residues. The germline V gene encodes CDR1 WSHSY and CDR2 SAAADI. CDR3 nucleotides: TGCGCCAGCAGTCGGGATATCTCCCCTAATGAGCGGTTCTTC. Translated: CASSRDISPNERFF.

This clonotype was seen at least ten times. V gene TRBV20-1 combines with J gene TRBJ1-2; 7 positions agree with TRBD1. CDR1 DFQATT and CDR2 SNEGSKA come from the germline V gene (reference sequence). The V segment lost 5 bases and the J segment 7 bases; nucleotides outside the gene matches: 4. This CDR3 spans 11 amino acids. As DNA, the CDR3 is TGCAGTGCTTCAGGGGGAAGTGGCTACACCTTC. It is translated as CSASGGSGYTF.

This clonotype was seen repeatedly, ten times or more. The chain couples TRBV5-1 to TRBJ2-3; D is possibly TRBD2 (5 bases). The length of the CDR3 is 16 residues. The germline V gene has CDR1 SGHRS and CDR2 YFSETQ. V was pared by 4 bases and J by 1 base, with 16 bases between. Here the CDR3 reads CASSLTGFARTDTQYF. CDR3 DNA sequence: TGCGCCAGCAGCCTAACGGGGTTTGCCCGCACAGATACGCAGTATTTT. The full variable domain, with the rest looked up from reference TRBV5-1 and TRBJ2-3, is KAGVTQTPRYLIKTRGQQVTLSCSPISGHRSVSWYQQTPGQGLQFLFEYFSETQRNKGNFPGRFSGRQFSNSRSEMNVSTLELGDSALYLCASSLTGFARTDTQYFGPGTRLTVL.

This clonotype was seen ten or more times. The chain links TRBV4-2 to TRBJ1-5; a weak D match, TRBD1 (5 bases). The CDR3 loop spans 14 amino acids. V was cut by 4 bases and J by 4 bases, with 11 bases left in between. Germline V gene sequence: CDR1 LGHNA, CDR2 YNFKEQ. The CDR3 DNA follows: TGTGCCAGCAGCCCCCGGCGGGGGAATCAGCCCCAGCATTTT. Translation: CASSPRRGNQPQHF.

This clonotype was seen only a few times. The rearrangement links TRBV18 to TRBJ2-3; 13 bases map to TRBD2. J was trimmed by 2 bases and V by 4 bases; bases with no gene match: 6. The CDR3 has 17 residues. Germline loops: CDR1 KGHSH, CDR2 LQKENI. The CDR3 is CASSLMTSGGTTDTQYF. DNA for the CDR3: TGTGCCAGCTCACTTATGACTAGCGGGGGGACCACAGATACGCAGTATTTT.

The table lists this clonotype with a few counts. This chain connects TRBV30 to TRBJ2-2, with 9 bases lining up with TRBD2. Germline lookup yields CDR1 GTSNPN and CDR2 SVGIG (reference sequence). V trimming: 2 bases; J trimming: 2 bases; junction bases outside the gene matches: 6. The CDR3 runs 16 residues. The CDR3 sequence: CAWSPIAGVNTGELFF. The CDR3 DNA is TGTGCCTGGAGTCCCATAGCGGGGGTTAACACCGGGGAGCTGTTTTTT.

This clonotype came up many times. CDR3 nucleotides: TGCGCCAGCAGTGAGTACAAGTCCAGGAGCTCCTACGAGCAGTACTTC. This encodes CASSEYKSRSSYEQYF. The chain carries TRBV10-1 and TRBJ2-7; D not resolved. V was trimmed by 1 base and J by 0 bases, leaving 13 bases between them. Germline V lookup: CDR1 WNHNN, CDR2 SYGVQD (reference sequence). The CDR3 length is 16 residues.

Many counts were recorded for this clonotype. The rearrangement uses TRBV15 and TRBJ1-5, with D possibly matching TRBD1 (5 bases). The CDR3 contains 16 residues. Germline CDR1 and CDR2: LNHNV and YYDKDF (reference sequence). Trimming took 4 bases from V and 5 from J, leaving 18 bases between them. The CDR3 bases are TGTGCCACCAGCAAAACAGATCCCAGGGTGGATCAGCCCCAGCATTTT. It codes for CATSKTDPRVDQPQHF.

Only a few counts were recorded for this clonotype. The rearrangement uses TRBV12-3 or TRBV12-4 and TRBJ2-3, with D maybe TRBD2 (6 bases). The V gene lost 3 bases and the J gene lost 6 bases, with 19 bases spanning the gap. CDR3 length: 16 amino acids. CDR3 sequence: CASSFWRGWGIDTQYF. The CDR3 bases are TGTGCCAGCAGTTTCTGGCGGGGATGGGGTATCGATACGCAGTATTTT.

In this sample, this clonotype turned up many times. The CDR3 DNA sequence: TGTGCCATCAGTCCAGACAGAAATTCACCCCTCCACTTT. Translated: CAISPDRNSPLHF. The genes are TRBV10-3 and TRBJ1-6, with a weak D call TRBD1 (5 bases). The CDR3 spans 13 residues. The V end was cut by 5 bases, the J end by 7 bases, with 9 bases between. Germline assignment: CDR1 ENHRY and CDR2 SYGVKD.

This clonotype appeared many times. CDR3 DNA sequence: TGTGCCAGCAGTTACTCTTTATCGACCCCCACAGCTTTCTTT. Translating gives CASSYSLSTPTAFF. This rearrangement joins TRBV6-5 to TRBJ1-1; the D is unclear. The CDR3 consists of 14 residues. Trimming left V 0 bases short and J 10 bases short, with 15 bases between. Germline-derived CDR1 and CDR2 are MNHEY and SVGAGI.

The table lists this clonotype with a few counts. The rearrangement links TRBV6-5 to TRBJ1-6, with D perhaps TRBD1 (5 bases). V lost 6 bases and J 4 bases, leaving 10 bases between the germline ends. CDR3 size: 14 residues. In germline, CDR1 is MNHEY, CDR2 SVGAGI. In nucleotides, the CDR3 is TGTGCCAGCAGACCACAGGTTTATAATTCACCCCTCCACTTT. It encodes CASRPQVYNSPLHF.

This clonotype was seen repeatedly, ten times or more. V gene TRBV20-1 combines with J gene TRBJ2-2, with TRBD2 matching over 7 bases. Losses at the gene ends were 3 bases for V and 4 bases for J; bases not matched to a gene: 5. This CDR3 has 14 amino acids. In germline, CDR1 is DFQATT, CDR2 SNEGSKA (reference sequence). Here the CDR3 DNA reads TGCAGTGCTAGTGATCCGGGGGGCACCGGGGAGCTGTTTTTT. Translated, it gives CSASDPGGTGELFF.

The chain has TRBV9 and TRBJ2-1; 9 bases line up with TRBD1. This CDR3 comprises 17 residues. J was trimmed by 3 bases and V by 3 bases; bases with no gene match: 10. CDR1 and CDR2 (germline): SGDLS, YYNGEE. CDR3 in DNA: TGTGCCAGCAGCGCCAACCCGGGACAGGGAATCTACAATGAGCAGTTCTTC. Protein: CASSANPGQGIYNEQFF.

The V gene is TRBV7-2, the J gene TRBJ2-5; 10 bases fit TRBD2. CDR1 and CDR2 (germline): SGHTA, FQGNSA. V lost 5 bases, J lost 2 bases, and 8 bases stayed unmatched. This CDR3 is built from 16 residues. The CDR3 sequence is CASSRPSGGNQETQYF. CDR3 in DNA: TGTGCCAGCAGCCGTCCTAGCGGGGGAAATCAAGAGACCCAGTACTTC.